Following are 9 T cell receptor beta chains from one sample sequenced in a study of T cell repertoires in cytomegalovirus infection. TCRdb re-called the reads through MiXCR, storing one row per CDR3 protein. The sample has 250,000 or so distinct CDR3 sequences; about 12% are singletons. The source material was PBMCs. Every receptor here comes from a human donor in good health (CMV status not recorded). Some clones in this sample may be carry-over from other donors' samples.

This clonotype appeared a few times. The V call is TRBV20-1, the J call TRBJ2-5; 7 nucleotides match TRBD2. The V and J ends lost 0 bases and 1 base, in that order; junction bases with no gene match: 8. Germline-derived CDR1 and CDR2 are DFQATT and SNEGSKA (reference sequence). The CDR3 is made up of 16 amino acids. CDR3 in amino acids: CSARDPVRGSQETQYF. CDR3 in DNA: TGCAGTGCTAGAGATCCGGTGCGGGGGAGCCAAGAGACCCAGTACTTC.

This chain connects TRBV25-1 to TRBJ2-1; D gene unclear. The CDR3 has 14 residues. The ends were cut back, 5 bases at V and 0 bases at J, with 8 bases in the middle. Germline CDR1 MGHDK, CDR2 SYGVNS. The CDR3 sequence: CASSRGPSYNEQFF. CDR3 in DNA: TGTGCCAGCAGTAGAGGCCCCTCCTACAATGAGCAGTTCTTC. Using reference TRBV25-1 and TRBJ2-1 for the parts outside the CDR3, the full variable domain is EADIYQTPRYLVIGTGKKITLECSQTMGHDKMYWYQQDPGMELHLIHYSYGVNSTEKGDLSSESTVSRIRTEHFPLTLESARPSHTSQYLCASSRGPSYNEQFFGPGTRLTVL.

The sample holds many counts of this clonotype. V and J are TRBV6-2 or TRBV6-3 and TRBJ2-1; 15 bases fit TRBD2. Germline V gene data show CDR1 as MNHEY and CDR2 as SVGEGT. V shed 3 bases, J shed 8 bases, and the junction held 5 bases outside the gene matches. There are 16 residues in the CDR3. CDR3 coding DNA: TGTGCCAGCAGTTATTCGGGACTAGCGGGAGGCTATGAGCAGTTCTTC. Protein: CASSYSGLAGGYEQFF.

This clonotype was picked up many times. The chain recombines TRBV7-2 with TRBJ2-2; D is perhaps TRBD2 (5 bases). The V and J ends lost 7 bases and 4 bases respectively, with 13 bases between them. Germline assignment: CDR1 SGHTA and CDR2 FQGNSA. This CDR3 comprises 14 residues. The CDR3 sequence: CASKRETGTGELFF. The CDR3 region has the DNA TGTGCCAGCAAACGGGAAACGGGCACCGGGGAGCTGTTTTTT.

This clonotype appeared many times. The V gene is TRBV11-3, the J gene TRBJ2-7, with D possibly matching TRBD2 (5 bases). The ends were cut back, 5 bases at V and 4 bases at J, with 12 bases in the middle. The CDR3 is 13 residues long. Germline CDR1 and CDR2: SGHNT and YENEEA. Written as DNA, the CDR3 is TGTGCCAGCAGCGGAGGAAGGGCATACGAGCAGTACTTC. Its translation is CASSGGRAYEQYF.

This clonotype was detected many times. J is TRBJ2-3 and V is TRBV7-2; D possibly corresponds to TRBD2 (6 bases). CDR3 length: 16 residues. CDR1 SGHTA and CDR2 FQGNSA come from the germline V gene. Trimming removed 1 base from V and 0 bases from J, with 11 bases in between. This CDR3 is CASSLVGGGSTDTQYF. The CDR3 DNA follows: TGTGCCAGCAGCTTAGTGGGGGGTGGAAGCACAGATACGCAGTATTTT. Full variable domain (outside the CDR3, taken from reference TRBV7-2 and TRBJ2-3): GAGVSQSPSNKVTEKGKDVELRCDPISGHTALYWYRQSLGQGLEFLIYFQGNSAPDKSGLPSDRFSAERTGGSVSTLTIQRTQQEDSAVYLCASSLVGGGSTDTQYFGPGTRLTVL.

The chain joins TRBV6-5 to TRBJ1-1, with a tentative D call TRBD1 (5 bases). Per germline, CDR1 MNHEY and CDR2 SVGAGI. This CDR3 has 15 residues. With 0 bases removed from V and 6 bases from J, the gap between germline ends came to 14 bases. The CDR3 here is CASSYSLQALAEAFF. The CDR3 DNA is TGTGCCAGCAGTTACTCCTTACAGGCTCTGGCTGAAGCTTTCTTT.

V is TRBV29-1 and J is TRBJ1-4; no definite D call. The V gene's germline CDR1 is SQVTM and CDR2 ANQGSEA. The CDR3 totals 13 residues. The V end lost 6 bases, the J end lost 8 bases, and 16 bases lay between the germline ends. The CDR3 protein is CSVQAQLGEKLFF. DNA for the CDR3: TGCAGCGTCCAAGCCCAGCTAGGAGAAAAACTGTTTTTT.

For the CDR3, the DNA is TGTGCCAGCAGCGCCAAAACAGGGGGCGTGGGGGCTTTCTTT. Protein sequence: CASSAKTGGVGAFF. This rearrangement joins TRBV9 to TRBJ1-1; 9 nucleotides align to TRBD1. Germline V gene lookup returns CDR1 SGDLS and CDR2 YYNGEE. The CDR3 covers 14 residues. V trimming: 3 bases; J trimming: 11 bases; junction bases outside the gene matches: 11.